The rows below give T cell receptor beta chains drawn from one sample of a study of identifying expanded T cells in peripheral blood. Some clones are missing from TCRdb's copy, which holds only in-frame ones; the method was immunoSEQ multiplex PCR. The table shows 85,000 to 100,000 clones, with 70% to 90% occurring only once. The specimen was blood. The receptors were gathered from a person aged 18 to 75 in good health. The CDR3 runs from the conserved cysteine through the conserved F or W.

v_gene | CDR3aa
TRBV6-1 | CASKIGLYEQYF
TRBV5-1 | CASSLQVANYGYTF
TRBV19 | CARDRGVGSEAFF
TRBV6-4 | CASSDSGVGNSPLHF
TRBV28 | CASSHGTSGGETQYF
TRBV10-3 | CAISETGGFGEPQHF
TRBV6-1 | CASSEERNEQFF
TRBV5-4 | CVSSSLRGNYGYTF
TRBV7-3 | CASSLGRDNEQFF
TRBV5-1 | CASSLMGHADTQYF
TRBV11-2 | CASSSLRTASSGNTIYF
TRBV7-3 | CASSLIIGDTQYF
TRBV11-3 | CASSLAGGLDEQYF
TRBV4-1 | CASSQERDRYYEQYF
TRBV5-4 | CASSEPTTGKHEQYF
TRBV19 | CASSIGTGQGRGYTF
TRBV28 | CASSSPGQEGEEQFF
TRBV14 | CASSQDAGRNEQFF
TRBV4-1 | CASSQMGQDGDTQYF
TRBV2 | CASSIVGGTDTQYF
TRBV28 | CASRNTGLGPLQPQHF
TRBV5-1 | CASSLEGTDQETQYF
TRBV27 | CASSLWLANTDTQYF
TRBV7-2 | CASSLGPTGGYGYTF
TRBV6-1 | CASSEKQEHNSPLHF
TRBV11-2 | CASSLVSRSPYEQYF
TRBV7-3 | CASSAWDNLGPGELFF
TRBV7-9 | CASSLGAASHYGYTF
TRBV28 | CASSPQGSYEQYF
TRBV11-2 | CASSLAGGPYEQYF
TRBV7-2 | CASSLAASKYEQYF
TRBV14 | CASSAEGRRSYEQYF
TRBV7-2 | CASSLGQGSYSYEQYF
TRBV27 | CASSSTARSYNEQFF
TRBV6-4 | CASSEREGNTGELFF
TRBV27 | CASSLGGGPGQFLSGANVLTF
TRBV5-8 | CASSPLRSTDTQYF